Detailed here is one T cell receptor (beta chain). Trimming cost V 3 bases and J 2 bases, with 10 bases left between them. Germline CDR1 and CDR2: SGHRS and YFSETQ. This CDR3 is 14 amino acids long. This entry is derived from a study of blood T cell repertoires in COVID-19. Study-level information: Whether acute or convalescent, the COVID-19 samples came from the United States, Italy and Spain. The analysed material was cDNA or gDNA that came from T cells, B-cell-depleted T cells, or PBMCs.

Original processing methods: Reference gene primer amplification gave estimated nucleated cell counts. Produced via immunoSEQ multiplex PCR; TCRdb's table is partial and in-frame only. V, J and clone size derive from that table, while D and trimming were established from the DNA sequence. The sample carries about 140,000 clones, 85% recorded once. Sequenced: peripheral blood. The origin of this receptor is a man in his forties or fifties with acute or convalescent COVID-19. The chain combines TRBV5-1 with TRBJ2-3; no clear D. Written as DNA, the CDR3 is TGCGCCAGCAGCTCGATAATACTCACAGATACGCAGTATTTT. Translating it yields CASSSIILTDTQYF.